These 29 T cell receptor beta chains originate from one sample sequenced in a study of molecular identifiers for immune sequencing clone quantification. Using its own MiXCR run on the PCR reads, TCRdb lists one record per CDR3 protein. The top ten clones hold roughly 0.83% of a sample with 600,000 to 650,000 distinct CDR3 sequences, less than 20% of them seen once. Sequenced input: naive CD8+ T cells from blood, with Jurkat cell RNA spiked in. Subset indicated: FACS-sorted CD8+CD4-CCR7+CD45RA+ naive T cells. Every receptor here comes from a human donor in good health. Some libraries in this study had Jurkat cell RNA spiked in.

This clonotype was seen repeatedly, ten times or more. The J gene is TRBJ2-7, the V gene TRBV29-1; D remains unclear. Germline V gene sequence: CDR1 SQVTM, CDR2 ANQGSEA. V gave up 3 bases and J gave up 3 bases, with 15 bases separating them. The CDR3 length is 14 residues. CDR3 nucleotide sequence: TGCAGCGTTGAGGTGTCAGAAGGCGGCTACGAGCAGTACTTC. It codes for CSVEVSEGGYEQYF.

This clonotype was counted a single time. The chain carries TRBV20-1 and TRBJ2-1, with a weak D call TRBD2 (6 bases). The V and J ends lost 4 bases and 8 bases respectively, with 24 bases between them. Germline lookup yields CDR1 DFQATT and CDR2 SNEGSKA (reference sequence). The CDR3 contains 16 residues. This chain's CDR3 is CSATGDWEAGFDEQFF. The DNA of the CDR3 is TGCAGTGCTACGGGCGACTGGGAAGCGGGTTTCGATGAGCAGTTCTTC.

This clonotype has a single count. This may be a read error: a much more frequent sequence differs by one nucleotide. This chain uses TRBV5-1 with TRBJ2-7; the D call may be TRBD1 or TRBD2 (5 bases each). Trimming shortened V by 5 bases and J by 4 bases, and 16 bases separated the two germline ends. The CDR3 loop spans 14 amino acids. Germline V gene sequence: CDR1 SGHRS, CDR2 YFSETQ. In DNA, the CDR3 is TGCGCCAGCAGGGGGACCAAGACAGCTTACGAGCAGTACTTC. It specifies CASRGTKTAYEQYF.

This chain uses TRBV6-2 or TRBV6-3 with TRBJ2-7, with a weak D call TRBD1 (6 bases). With 11 bases removed from V and 0 bases from J, the gap between germline ends came to 14 bases. Germline CDR1 reads MNHEY; CDR2 reads SVGEGT. The CDR3 consists of 13 residues. As DNA, the CDR3 is TGTGCCGCACTCCCCAGGGGCTCCTACGAGCAGTACTTC. The encoded protein is CAALPRGSYEQYF.

The rearrangement uses TRBV12-3 or TRBV12-4 and TRBJ2-7; D not resolved. V lost 4 bases and J lost 3, with 10 bases in between. This CDR3 is built from 13 residues. The DNA for the CDR3 is TGTGCCAGCAGTTCCGGAAGCAACTACGAGCAGTACTTC. The encoded protein is CASSSGSNYEQYF.

This clonotype turned up a few times. V is TRBV27 and J is TRBJ1-4; D ambiguous. The V end was cut by 4 bases, the J end by 3 bases, with 15 bases between. Germline CDR1 and CDR2: MNHEY and SMNVEV (reference sequence). The CDR3 is made up of 16 amino acids. The CDR3 DNA reads TGTGCCAGCAGTTACGGGGTGGGGTGGGCTAATGAAAAACTGTTTTTT. It encodes CASSYGVGWANEKLFF.

In this sample, this clonotype turned up many times. The CDR3 protein is CASSQDVDTQYF. The DNA of the CDR3 is TGTGCCAGCAGCCAAGATGTAGATACGCAGTATTTT. The V gene is TRBV7-6, the J gene TRBJ2-3; D uncertain. The CDR3 sequence is 12 residues long. The V and J ends lost 5 bases and 5 bases respectively, with 8 bases between them. Germline V gene data show CDR1 as SGHVS and CDR2 as FNYEAQ.

On this clonotype itself: This may come from a read error, since a much larger clone is one base off. The CDR3 does not close with the conserved phenylalanine or tryptophan, likely indicating a read error. The V and J genes are TRBV6-2 or TRBV6-3 and TRBJ2-6; D is perhaps TRBD1 (6 bases). Germline values: CDR1 MNHEY, CDR2 SVGEGT. Deletions cut 0 bases from V and 13 bases from J, with 16 bases between. The CDR3 is 15 residues long. The CDR3 is CASSYSDSPVRVLTY. DNA of the CDR3: TGTGCCAGCAGTTACTCGGACAGCCCGGTACGGGTCCTGACTTAC.

A few counts support this clonotype. This sequence joins TRBV9 and TRBJ1-1, with unresolved D. V lost 4 bases to trimming and J lost 4 bases, with 14 bases between them. The germline V gene encodes CDR1 SGDLS and CDR2 YYNGEE. This CDR3 spans 14 amino acids. CDR3 bases: TGTGCCAGCAGCATTGGACCGGGGAGCACTGAAGCTTTCTTT. Protein: CASSIGPGSTEAFF.

The chain combines TRBV7-9 with TRBJ2-7; D not resolved. Trimming pared 0 bases from V and 0 bases from J, leaving 6 bases between. The CDR3 length is 14 residues. Germline CDR1 SEHNR, CDR2 FQNEAQ (reference sequence). The DNA for the CDR3 is TGTGCCAGCAGCTTAGCGCGTATCTCCTACGAGCAGTACTTC. Its translation is CASSLARISYEQYF.

This clonotype was observed a few times. The CDR3 sequence is CASSQHGQGGFYEQYF. The CDR3 bases are TGCGCCAGCAGCCAACACGGACAGGGGGGCTTCTACGAGCAGTACTTC. This chain connects TRBV4-1 to TRBJ2-7; 10 bases map to TRBD1. With V trimmed by 2 bases and J by 3 bases, 7 bases remained unmatched. Germline CDR1 and CDR2: MGHRA and YSYEKL. The CDR3 consists of 16 residues.

This clonotype has a count of ten or more. This chain joins TRBV4-3 and TRBJ2-7, with D possibly matching TRBD1 (5 bases). The CDR3 extends over 15 amino acids. With 0 bases removed from V and 1 base from J, the gap between germline ends came to 10 bases. Germline CDR1 reads LGHNA; CDR2 reads YSLEER. The CDR3 region is CASSQESQGSYEQYF. DNA for the CDR3: TGCGCCAGCAGCCAAGAGTCCCAGGGATCCTACGAGCAGTACTTC.

This clonotype appeared many times. The V call is TRBV20-1, the J call TRBJ1-4; 7 positions agree with TRBD1. CDR1 and CDR2 (germline): DFQATT, SNEGSKA (reference sequence). V shed 2 bases, J shed 3 bases, and the junction held 15 bases outside the gene matches. CDR3 length: 18 amino acids. CDR3 in amino acids: CSARMIRAQRGPNEKLFF. DNA of the CDR3: TGCAGTGCTAGAATGATTCGGGCGCAGAGGGGGCCTAATGAAAAACTGTTTTTT.

This clonotype was counted ten times or more. This rearrangement joins TRBV11-2 to TRBJ1-6, with D possibly matching TRBD1 (6 bases). The V and J ends lost 4 bases and 6 bases respectively, with 16 bases between them. CDR3 size: 16 residues. Germline CDR1 and CDR2: SGHAT and FQNNGV. The CDR3 sequence is CASSYNLGQLNSPLHF. Written as DNA, the CDR3 is TGTGCCAGCAGCTACAATCTCGGACAGCTTAATTCACCCCTCCACTTT.

This clonotype has a count of ten or more. V is TRBV7-9 and J is TRBJ2-3, with 9 nucleotides matching TRBD2. This CDR3 has 16 residues. Germline-derived CDR1 and CDR2 are SEHNR and FQNEAQ (reference sequence). Trimming at V came to 1 base and at J to 2 bases, leaving 4 bases not matched to a gene. In DNA form, the CDR3 reads TGTGCCAGCAGCTTAGTTAGCGGGGGAGTCACAGATACGCAGTATTTT. Translated: CASSLVSGGVTDTQYF.

This clonotype was seen more than once but under ten times. The chain recombines TRBV6-5 with TRBJ2-3; 9 bases agree with TRBD2. Germline CDR1 is MNHEY and CDR2 is SVGAGI. Trimming cost V 3 bases and J 1 base; bases outside gene matches: 2. The length of the CDR3 is 15 residues. This chain's CDR3 is CASSYKRGGTDTQYF. The CDR3 nucleotides are TGTGCCAGCAGTTATAAGCGGGGGGGCACAGATACGCAGTATTTT.

This clonotype was seen repeatedly, ten times or more. V usage is TRBV2 and J usage is TRBJ2-7; D unclear. Germline CDR1 SNHLY, CDR2 FYNNEI. V was trimmed by 2 bases and J by 3 bases, leaving 14 bases between them. The CDR3 extends over 15 amino acids. This CDR3 reads CASSESQTPNYEQYF. The CDR3 DNA reads TGTGCCAGCAGTGAATCCCAGACACCGAACTACGAGCAGTACTTC.

This clonotype was seen at least ten times. The chain joins TRBV4-1 to TRBJ2-7, with 7 bases matching TRBD2. Trimming at V came to 0 bases and at J to 7 bases, leaving 9 bases not matched to a gene. Germline-derived CDR1 and CDR2 are MGHRA and YSYEKL. This CDR3 is 15 amino acids long. The CDR3: CASSQETAGVGEQYF. The CDR3 DNA follows: TGCGCCAGCAGCCAAGAGACGGCGGGGGTCGGTGAGCAGTACTTC.

The chain uses TRBV3-1 and TRBJ2-7, with 9 bases identical to TRBD2. Looked up from germline, CDR1 is LGHDT and CDR2 is YNNKEL (reference sequence). V was clipped by 3 bases and J by 5 bases; unmatched bases: 5. CDR3 size: 14 residues. CDR3 sequence (DNA): TGTGCCAGCAGCCATTTTAGCGGGAGCCACGAGCAGTACTTC. It specifies CASSHFSGSHEQYF.

The table lists this clonotype with many counts. The chain carries TRBV4-1 and TRBJ2-3; weak D call: TRBD2 (6 bases). The CDR3 sequence is 14 residues long. The germline gives CDR1 MGHRA, CDR2 YSYEKL. Trimming left V 0 bases short and J 4 bases short, with 8 bases between. CDR3 nucleotides: TGCGCCAGCAGCCAAGAAACTAGCTCAGATACGCAGTATTTT. This sequence encodes CASSQETSSDTQYF.

About this clonotype itself: This sequence may be a read error, since a much larger clone differs from it by one base. This chain connects TRBV7-9 to TRBJ2-1, with D possibly matching TRBD2 (5 bases). Germline-derived CDR1 and CDR2 are SEHNR and FQNEAQ (reference sequence). There are 16 residues in the CDR3. The DNA for the CDR3 is TGTGCCAGCAGCTTAGAGGTCAGCCCGACTAACAATCAGCAGTTCTTC. Its protein is CASSLEVSPTNNQQFF.

Ten or more counts support this clonotype. V usage is TRBV20-1 and J usage is TRBJ2-7; 11 bases are shared with TRBD2. CDR3 length: 15 amino acids. Germline V gene sequence: CDR1 DFQATT, CDR2 SNEGSKA (reference sequence). Trimming removed 4 bases from V and 4 bases from J; junction bases left unmatched: 9. The CDR3 DNA follows: TGCAGTGCTAATACTCTACTAGCGGGAGAATACGAGCAGTACTTC. Encoded protein: CSANTLLAGEYEQYF.

The sample holds a few counts of this clonotype. Given the absence of the conserved phenylalanine or tryptophan at the CDR3 end, a read error is likely. This rearrangement joins TRBV10-3 to TRBJ2-1, with D possibly matching TRBD2 (5 bases). The CDR3 loop spans 14 amino acids. Germline V gene lookup returns CDR1 ENHRY and CDR2 SYGVKD. V dropped 2 bases and J dropped 6 bases, with 11 bases sitting between them. CDR3 in amino acids: CAISEAVRGNEQFL. In DNA, the CDR3 is TGTGCCATCAGTGAGGCGGTACGGGGCAATGAGCAGTTCCTC.

This clonotype was recorded many times. The V and J genes are TRBV20-1 and TRBJ2-2; possibly TRBD1 for D (5 bases). The CDR3 length is 16 residues. Trimming took 3 bases from V and 6 from J, leaving 20 bases between them. Germline assignment: CDR1 DFQATT and CDR2 SNEGSKA (reference sequence). The CDR3: CSASDKEGAFAGELFF. The DNA for the CDR3 is TGCAGTGCTAGCGACAAAGAAGGGGCGTTCGCCGGGGAGCTGTTTTTT.

As regards this clonotype: Being one base from a much bigger clone, this may be a read error. The chain is built from TRBV7-2 and TRBJ2-7; 10 bases are a match to TRBD2. Near its end, the DNA agrees better with TRBJ2-1, so the J call may be wrong. CDR1 SGHTA and CDR2 FQGNSA come from the germline V gene. The length of the CDR3 is 15 residues. CDR3 sequence (DNA): TGTGCCAGCAGCTCCAGGACTAGCGGAGCCTACGAGCAGTTCTTC. Translated: CASSSRTSGAYEQFF.

This clonotype was detected ten times or more. J is TRBJ2-1 and V is TRBV7-8; tentatively, D is TRBD1 (6 bases). The CDR3 is made up of 14 amino acids. Germline CDR1 and CDR2: SGHVS and FQNEAQ. Trimming shortened V by 1 base and J by 4 bases, and 8 bases separated the two germline ends. This chain's CDR3 is CASSLVDSYNEQFF. The CDR3 region has the DNA TGTGCCAGCAGCTTAGTGGACAGTTACAATGAGCAGTTCTTC.

This clonotype was observed at least ten times. This sequence joins TRBV25-1 and TRBJ2-5; tentatively, D is TRBD1 (6 bases). The CDR3 covers 14 residues. The germline V gene has CDR1 MGHDK and CDR2 SYGVNS. Trimming removed 9 bases from V and 3 bases from J, with 17 bases in between. This CDR3 is CASTSEDRKETQYF. The CDR3 DNA sequence: TGTGCCAGTACGAGTGAGGACAGAAAAGAGACCCAGTACTTC.

Notes on this clonotype: This sequence may be a read error, since a much larger clone differs from it by one base. The rearrangement uses TRBV24-1 and TRBJ2-3, with 11 bases aligning to TRBD1. The V gene's germline CDR1 is KGHDR and CDR2 SFDVKD. The CDR3 length is 15 residues. The CDR3 nucleotides read TGTGCCACCAGTGGTTTGGACAGGGGGCCAGATACGCAGTATTTT. This encodes CATSGLDRGPDTQYF.

This clonotype was counted at least ten times. V is TRBV29-1 and J is TRBJ2-7, with D perhaps matching TRBD1 (6 bases). Trimming pared 3 bases from V and 5 bases from J, leaving 14 bases between. The CDR3 length is 13 residues. From germline, CDR1 is SQVTM and CDR2 ANQGSEA. The CDR3 loop reads CSVDLGAGDEQYF. The CDR3 DNA reads as TGCAGCGTTGACCTGGGGGCAGGGGACGAGCAGTACTTC.